This T cell receptor (beta chain) originates from a study of CD8 T cells in ankylosing spondylitis. Study outcomes and limitations: Reports of some motif variants in reactive arthritis synovial fluid and blood predate this one. Researchers reportedly found disease-linked clones significantly enriched in matched ankylosing spondylitis synovial fluid. Disease-linked clones displayed a CD8+ phenotype and appeared relatively rarely in peripheral blood.

Libraries for TCR beta were made by quantitative 5'-RACE with molecular barcodes. TCRdb re-derived calls from the 5' RACE reads in MiXCR, one entry per CDR3 protein. The repertoire holds about 340,000 distinct CDR3 sequences, with roughly 14% as singletons. V shed 0 bases and J shed 2 bases, with 14 bases lying between them. Germline CDR1 LGHNA, CDR2 YNFKEQ. The CDR3 totals 18 residues. To note about this clonotype: Its matching antigen is unknown.

The clonotype comes from a male donor with ankylosing spondylitis or in good health (not recorded which). The chain has TRBV4-2 and TRBJ2-6; TRBD1 might be the D (5 bases). The sample taken for sequencing was blood, either unsorted or a sorted T cell fraction (not recorded which). CDR3 loop: CASSQDQGEVAGANVLTF. The CDR3 DNA reads as TGTGCCAGCAGCCAAGATCAAGGGGAAGTCGCTGGGGCCAACGTCCTGACTTTC.